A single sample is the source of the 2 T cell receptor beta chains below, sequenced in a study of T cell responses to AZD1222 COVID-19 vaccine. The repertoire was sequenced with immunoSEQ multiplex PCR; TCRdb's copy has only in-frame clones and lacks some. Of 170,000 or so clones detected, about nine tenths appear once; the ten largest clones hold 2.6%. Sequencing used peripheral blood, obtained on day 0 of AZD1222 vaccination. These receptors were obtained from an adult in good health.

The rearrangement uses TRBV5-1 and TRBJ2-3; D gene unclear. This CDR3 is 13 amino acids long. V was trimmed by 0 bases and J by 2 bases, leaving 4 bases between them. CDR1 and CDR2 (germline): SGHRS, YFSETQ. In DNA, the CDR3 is TGCGCCAGCAGCTTGGAGATCACAGATACGCAGTATTTT. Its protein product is CASSLEITDTQYF.

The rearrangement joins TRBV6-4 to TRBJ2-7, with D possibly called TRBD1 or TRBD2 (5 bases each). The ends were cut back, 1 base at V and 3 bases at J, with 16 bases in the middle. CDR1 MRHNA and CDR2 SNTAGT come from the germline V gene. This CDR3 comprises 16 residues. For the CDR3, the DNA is TGTGCCAGCAGTGACTTGGGACGGGCGGTTAACTACGAGCAGTACTTC. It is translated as CASSDLGRAVNYEQYF.